This TCR beta chain was sequenced in a study of CD8 T cells in Susac syndrome. Germline CDR1 is GTSNPN and CDR2 is SVGIG (reference sequence). This CDR3 spans 13 amino acids. The V gene lost 2 bases and the J gene lost 1 base, with 8 bases spanning the gap. Controls were healthy donors (matched for age and sex). TEMRA cells were FACS-enriched, unlike CD8+ and CD4+ T cells, which were negatively isolated. RNA was extracted with the RNeasy kit, and a quantity of about 0.45 to 1 ug was reverse transcribed using random hexamers. The immunoSEQ assay covered 54 Vbeta and 13 Jbeta segments for CDR3. TCRdb passed the immunoSEQ multiplex PCR reads through MiXCR, listing each CDR3 protein once. The data show 140,000 to 150,000 distinct CDR3 sequences, 94% seen once.

The sequence was obtained from a human donor in good health. The specimen sequenced was CD4+ T cells from PBMCs. The rearrangement links TRBV30 to TRBJ1-1; no reliable D call. The CDR3 spells CAWSNKRNTEAFF. The DNA of the CDR3 is TGTGCCTGGAGTAATAAGAGGAACACTGAAGCTTTCTTT.